This TCR beta chain was observed in a study of CD8 T cells in ankylosing spondylitis. This clonotype came up a few times. Its cognate antigen is unknown. Germline-derived CDR1 and CDR2 are SGHRS and YFSETQ. This CDR3 spans 16 amino acids. Losses at the gene ends were 4 bases for V and 2 bases for J; bases not matched to a gene: 12. Regarding the study as a whole: The study identified a TCR beta motif of several highly homologous variants that appeared characteristic of ankylosing spondylitis blood.

TCRdb redid the calling of the 5' RACE reads with MiXCR, one entry per CDR3 protein. The sample holds about 390,000 distinct CDR3 sequences; under 25% are singletons and the top ten take roughly a sixth. Specimen: blood, either unsorted or a sorted T cell fraction (not recorded which). The chain links TRBV5-1 to TRBJ2-7; 7 nucleotides align to TRBD1. The TCR comes from a male donor with ankylosing spondylitis. Here the CDR3 reads CASSPGTGTDPYEQYF. As DNA, the CDR3 is TGCGCCAGCAGCCCAGGTACCGGGACAGATCCCTACGAGCAGTACTTC.